The sequence of this T cell receptor beta chain was determined in a study of shared clonotypes between healthy human individuals (dated by TCRdb to 2018 to 2020). Regarding the study in general: A couple of women and a few men aged 18 to 49 years were included in the cohort. For each donor, three plates each were used for CD4 naive and CD4 memory, two plates were used for CD8 naive, and one plate was used for CD8 memory. Blood TCR repertoires of a handful of healthy adults were deeply sequenced to estimate repertoire size and the extent of clonotype sharing between individuals. To increase sequencing depth and limit assay-specific biases, TCR repertoire library preparation and sequencing were carried out by different laboratories using diverse techniques. Per donor, leukapheresis produced somewhere between about 0.9 and 10 billion PBMCs. Points the paper makes about the study in general: When a handful of donors were compared, the shared fraction of clonotypes was roughly 5% for naive CD4, approximately 3.5% for naive CD8, 2% to 2.5% for memory CD4, and roughly 0.43% for memory CD8. Higher generation probabilities were observed for clonotypes shared by all four sorted-subset donors than for non-shared clonotypes. The genetic and exposure-history diversity represented was limited by the small number of donors. Sampling was restricted to blood, and TCR repertoires in tissues likely differ from the TCR repertoires found in blood. Naive subsets generally had larger estimated clonotype richness than memory subsets. Based on pairwise subsampling, the degree of clonotype sharing among donors was expected to be affected by sequencing depth. Rarefaction of sorted-subset datasets indicated incomplete sequencing despite the large sequencing depth.

Healthy HIV-negative adults with no recently reported acute infections or vaccinations were included as donors. Every donor was a Caucasian adult residing in Nashville, Tennessee, USA. CD4+ T cells were enriched through magnetic negative selection, after which naive cells were positively selected on CD45RA and the remaining negative fraction served as the memory subset. After blood collection by leukapheresis, PBMCs were isolated using Ficoll-Histopaque density gradient centrifugation and then cryopreserved in the vapor phase of liquid nitrogen. Purity and quantity of every magnetically sorted T cell population were checked by analytical flow cytometry. Genomic DNA was isolated from each sorted fraction and quantified by UV absorbance on a Nanodrop 2000c. Including the terminal cysteine and phenylalanine, the CDR3 comprises 15 residues. The DNA shown is the 45-base CDR3, in frame from base 1. V is cut by 3 bases and J by 0 bases, and the space between the germline ends is 9 bases. The germline V gene yields SGHAT for CDR1 and FQNNGV for CDR2.

Using the deep immunoSEQ assay, TCR CDR3 regions were amplified from genomic DNA by multiplex PCR. Extracted genomic DNA from each cell subset was spread evenly across all wells of several immunoSEQ 96-well plates, with each plate serving as a replicate. For sorted subsets, around 200 ng genomic DNA, equal to 30,000 to 35,000 T cell genomes, was loaded into each replicate PCR. The purified libraries were quantified using a Qubit 3.0 fluorometer, sized with a Bioanalyzer 2100, and then quantified again using the KAPA Library Quantification kit. Each immunoSEQ 96-well plate was sequenced on its own single-read 150-cycle Illumina NextSeq 550 flow cell. As for the original processing: Because only junctional sequences without quality scores were contained in the immunoSEQ output, filtering matching that applied to full-length reads could not be performed. To assign V/J genes and CDR3, sequences were annotated against IMGT germline references using PyIR, a Python wrapper for IgBLAST v1.9. Any read was removed if the V/J assignment was weak (E-value above 1e-6), the CDR3 was missing, or the read contained stop codons, out-of-frame junctions, or ambiguous translated residues. V3J clonotypes were defined by identical inferred V gene, J gene, and CDR3 amino acid sequence. Percentage overlap between repertoires was calculated by dividing the number of shared unique clonotypes by the size of the smaller repertoire. Repertoire richness was assessed with RTK rarefaction, the Chao1 estimator, and Recon v2.1 estimates of unobserved clonotypes. Generation probabilities were computed with OLGA for all TCRbeta clonotypes obtained by the gDNA method from a handful of donors. TCRdb provides this immuneACCESS table in a form limited to in-frame rearrangements. Some clones are lacking; in checked studies, under half of them reflect an unresolved V gene, and why the rest are absent is not known. V and J calls and clone size come straight from that table; D and trimming were deduced from the DNA. The sample table records about 2.4 million clones; 93% of these occur just once. The ten top clones hold around 0.37% of the sample.

This clone was picked up one time. Its antigen is still unknown. Within one base of it there is no much larger clone, and no base qualities were kept. The clonotype was recovered from a man between 18 and 29 years old in good health. Some clones in this sample may be carry-over from other donors' samples. This chain joins TRBV11-2 to TRBJ2-1; a tentative D call is TRBD1 (6 bases match). The specimen was naive CD4+ T cells from PBMCs. The cell subset or site label on this specimen signifies: CD45RA+ positively selected. The bases are TGTGCCAGCAGCTTTGGACAGTCCTCCTACAATGAGCAGTTCTTC. Translation gives CASSFGQSSYNEQFF. The full variable domain, with segments outside the CDR3 supplied by the reference TRBV11-2 and TRBJ2-1 proteins, appears as EAGVAQSPRYKIIEKRQSVAFWCNPISGHATLYWYQQILGQGPKLLIQFQNNGVVDDSQLPKDRFSAERLKGVDSTLKIQPAKLEDSAVYLCASSFGQSSYNEQFFGPGTRLTVL.